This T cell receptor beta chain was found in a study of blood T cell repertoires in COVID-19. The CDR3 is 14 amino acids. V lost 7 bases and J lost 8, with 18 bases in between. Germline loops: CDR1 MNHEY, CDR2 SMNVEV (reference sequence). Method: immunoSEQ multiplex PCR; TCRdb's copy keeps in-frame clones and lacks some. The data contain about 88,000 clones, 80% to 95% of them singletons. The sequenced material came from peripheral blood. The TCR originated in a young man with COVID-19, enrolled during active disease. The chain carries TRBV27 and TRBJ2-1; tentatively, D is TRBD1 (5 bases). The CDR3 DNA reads TGTGCCAGCACCAGGAAGGGGCCCCGCGATGAGCAGTTCTTC. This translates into CASTRKGPRDEQFF.